Listed here are 31 T cell receptor beta chains from one sample, sequenced in a study of blood T cells in healthy people across ages. Primed by a sample-barcoded 5' primer and a J-beta primer mix, a second PCR proceeded for about 6 to 11 cycles. TCRdb itself ran the 5' RACE reads through MiXCR, one entry per CDR3 protein. Altogether approximately 810,000 distinct CDR3 sequences are present, about 36% being singletons, with the ten largest covering about an eighth. Sequenced input: blood. These receptors originate from a man aged 18 to 35 in good health.

J is TRBJ1-2 and V is TRBV6-6, with no clear D. Trimming shortened V by 2 bases and J by 8 bases, and 12 bases separated the two germline ends. Per the germline V gene, CDR1 is MNHNY and CDR2 is SVGAGI (reference sequence). The length of the CDR3 is 13 residues. The CDR3 DNA follows: TGTGCCAGCAGTTACGATACCGTCGGGGGCTACACCTTC. Translation: CASSYDTVGGYTF.

V gene TRBV9 combines with J gene TRBJ2-7, with TRBD1 matching over 9 bases. The germline gives CDR1 SGDLS, CDR2 YYNGEE. The junction had 11 bases not matched to a gene; V was cut back by 0 bases and J by 7 bases. The CDR3 runs 16 residues. CDR3 loop: CASSVAGTGPFNEQYF. The CDR3 DNA is TGTGCCAGCAGCGTAGCAGGGACAGGGCCATTCAATGAGCAGTACTTC.

As concerns this clonotype: Being one base from a much bigger clone, this may be a read error. The rearrangement uses TRBV28 and TRBJ2-1; 9 nucleotides line up with TRBD1. After removal of 6 bases from V and 12 bases from J, the junction contained 15 bases not matched to a gene. In germline, CDR1 is MDHEN, CDR2 SYDVKM. The CDR3 contains 15 residues. DNA of the CDR3: TGTGCCAGCAGGAAGACAGGGGGGGGTAGAGATGGGCAGTTCTTC. It yields the protein CASRKTGGGRDGQFF.

This clonotype was counted a few times. The chain combines TRBV12-3 or TRBV12-4 with TRBJ2-4, with 7 bases aligning to TRBD1. Trimming cost V 6 bases and J 13 bases; bases outside gene matches: 18. This CDR3 is 15 amino acids long. The CDR3 nucleotides read TGTGCCAGCAGCTCGAGGGGGCCTGCCAACAATGAGCAGTACTTC. Protein: CASSSRGPANNEQYF.

The V and J genes are TRBV6-2 or TRBV6-3 and TRBJ2-5, with 10 bases lining up with TRBD2. J gave up 5 bases and V 7 bases, and 4 bases lay outside the gene matches. This CDR3 is built from 13 residues. Germline CDR1 is MNHEY and CDR2 is SVGEGT. CDR3 bases: TGTGCCAGCACCTCGGGACTAGCGGAGACCCAGTACTTC. Amino acids: CASTSGLAETQYF.

This clonotype was seen repeatedly, ten times or more. This chain links TRBV12-3 or TRBV12-4 with TRBJ1-1; 8 nucleotides agree with TRBD1. Trimming took 3 bases from V and 2 from J; bases not matched to a gene: 5. CDR3 length: 15 residues. CDR3 sequence reads: CASSFGTGGNTEAFF. CDR3 bases: TGTGCCAGCAGTTTTGGGACAGGCGGCAACACTGAAGCTTTCTTT.

The V gene is TRBV6-6, the J gene TRBJ2-7; D call uncertain. The CDR3 loop spans 13 amino acids. The V end lost 7 bases, the J end lost 6 bases, and 16 bases lay between the germline ends. Germline CDR1 reads MNHNY; CDR2 reads SVGAGI (reference sequence). The DNA for the CDR3 is TGTGCCAGCACCGTTACGTACGAGATCGAGCAGTACTTC. As protein: CASTVTYEIEQYF.

This rearrangement joins TRBV10-3 to TRBJ2-7; D is uncertain. CDR3 length: 12 residues. From germline, CDR1 is ENHRY and CDR2 SYGVKD. V lost 6 bases and J lost 7, with 13 bases in between. The CDR3 bases are TGTGCCATCAGGGATCGCCTGGGGGAGCAGTACTTC. It translates to CAIRDRLGEQYF.

About this clonotype: At one boundary the junction diverges from the germline segment, which might be a read error. The DNA for the CDR3 is TGTGCCAGCAGCGTAGCTACTAAAGGGGGGGCCCAGTACTTC. Its translation: CASSVATKGGAQYF. This sequence joins TRBV7-2 and TRBJ2-7, with D possibly being TRBD2 (7 bases). CDR3 length: 14 amino acids. Germline-derived CDR1 and CDR2 are SGHTA and FQGNSA.

This rearrangement joins TRBV25-1 to TRBJ1-3, with a possible D match to TRBD1 (5 bases). Trimming took off 8 bases at V and 4 bases at J, with 12 bases between the two ends. The CDR3 extends over 13 amino acids. The germline V gene has CDR1 MGHDK and CDR2 SYGVNS. CDR3 coding DNA: TGTGCCAGCGACACAGGAGGAGGAAACACCATATATTTT. Protein product: CASDTGGGNTIYF.

There are a few counts of this clonotype. The chain joins TRBV29-1 to TRBJ1-1, with D possibly matching TRBD1 (6 bases). The CDR3 loop spans 15 amino acids. CDR1 and CDR2 (germline): SQVTM, ANQGSEA. V lost 6 bases and J 1 base, leaving 18 bases between the germline ends. CDR3 coding DNA: TGCAGCGTAATTATACACAGGGTCGGGAACACTGAAGCTTTCTTT. This translates into CSVIIHRVGNTEAFF.

In its sample, this clonotype was seen once. CDR3 DNA: TGTGCCTCGTCGACCGGGACAGGCTTCTCTGGGGCCAACGTCCTGACTTTC. Its protein is CASSTGTGFSGANVLTF. V is TRBV19 and J is TRBJ2-6; TRBD1 agrees at 8 bases. Per the germline V gene, CDR1 is LNHDA and CDR2 is SQIVND (reference sequence). The V gene end was trimmed by 11 bases and the J gene end by 0 bases; junction bases not matched to a gene: 12. The CDR3 is 17 amino acids.

In its sample, this clonotype was seen a few times. This chain uses TRBV6-2 or TRBV6-3 with TRBJ2-1; TRBD1 matches 7 bases. Germline assignment: CDR1 MNHEY and CDR2 SVGEGT. This CDR3 has 14 residues. Trimming at V came to 6 bases and at J to 3 bases, leaving 5 bases not matched to a gene. The CDR3 DNA reads TGTGCCAGCAGCGATAGACAGGGCTACAATGAGCAGTTCTTC. Protein product: CASSDRQGYNEQFF.

In this sample, this clonotype turned up many times. This rearrangement joins TRBV27 to TRBJ1-2; D is ambiguous. V gave up 2 bases and J gave up 0 bases, with 10 bases separating them. This CDR3 comprises 15 residues. CDR1 MNHEY and CDR2 SMNVEV come from the germline V gene (reference sequence). CDR3 sequence reads: CASSLRGKANYGYTF. CDR3 bases: TGTGCCAGCAGTTTACGGGGAAAAGCTAACTATGGCTACACCTTC.

DNA of the CDR3: TGTGCCAGCAGCTGGGACTGGCAGAGCTCCTACGAGCAGTACTTC. It yields the protein CASSWDWQSSYEQYF. The chain uses TRBV7-2 and TRBJ2-7, with D tentatively TRBD2 (6 bases). CDR1 and CDR2 (germline): SGHTA, FQGNSA. Trimming removed 4 bases from V and 0 bases from J, with 13 bases in between. The CDR3 contains 15 residues.

The V gene is TRBV28, the J gene TRBJ2-4; TRBD1 agrees at 7 bases. This CDR3 contains 15 residues. Germline V CDR1 and CDR2: MDHEN, SYDVKM. The V gene end was trimmed by 5 bases and the J gene end by 8 bases; junction bases not matched to a gene: 12. CDR3 DNA sequence: TGTGCCAGCAGTCAAATCCACAGGGGTCGGGACATTCAGTACTTC. Translation: CASSQIHRGRDIQYF.

This clonotype was seen a handful of times. CDR3 coding DNA: TGTGCCAGCAGCTCGAGGTGGGAGACCCAGTACTTC. Translating it yields CASSSRWETQYF. V usage is TRBV12-3 or TRBV12-4 and J usage is TRBJ2-7; D ambiguous. The better agreement between TRBJ2-5 and the DNA end casts doubt on the J call. The CDR3 totals 12 residues.

The chain employs TRBV5-6 and TRBJ1-5; D remains ambiguous. V lost 2 bases to trimming and J lost 1 base, with 10 bases between them. CDR1 is SGHDT, CDR2 YYEEEE, per germline. The CDR3 sequence is 15 residues long. The CDR3 DNA sequence: TGTGCCAGCAGCTTCTCAAGAGTAAGCAATCAGCCCCAGCATTTT. This sequence encodes CASSFSRVSNQPQHF. Complete variable domain (other parts from reference TRBV5-6 and TRBJ1-5): DAGVTQSPTHLIKTRGQQVTLRCSPKSGHDTVSWYQQALGQGPQFIFQYYEEEERQRGNFPDRFSGHQFPNYSSELNVNALLLGDSALYLCASSFSRVSNQPQHFGDGTRLSIL.

The V call is TRBV5-4, the J call TRBJ1-1, with D possibly being TRBD1 (6 bases). The length of the CDR3 is 16 residues. Trimming stripped 6 bases from V and 2 bases from J, with 20 bases between. Germline V gene lookup returns CDR1 SGHNT and CDR2 YYREEE (reference sequence). The CDR3 sequence: CASNARGPAGNTEAFF. In DNA, the CDR3 is TGTGCCAGCAATGCTCGGGGGCCTGCTGGAAACACTGAAGCTTTCTTT.

A few counts support this clonotype. The CDR3 sequence is CASSLSGSVNEQFF. CDR3 nucleotide sequence: TGTGCCAGCAGCTTGTCAGGTTCGGTCAATGAGCAGTTCTTC. The V and J genes are TRBV11-3 and TRBJ2-1; D is uncertain. CDR1 and CDR2 from the germline V gene are SGHNT and YENEEA. Trimming left V 3 bases short and J 6 bases short, with 12 bases between. This CDR3 has 14 amino acids.

The chain links TRBV28 to TRBJ1-2; 7 bases align to TRBD1. Germline assignment: CDR1 MDHEN and CDR2 SYDVKM. The junction had 10 bases not matched to a gene; V was cut back by 5 bases and J by 7 bases. The CDR3 has 14 residues. In DNA form, the CDR3 reads TGTGCCAGCAGTCCAGGGGGTACTACGGCTGGCTACACCTTC. The encoded protein is CASSPGGTTAGYTF.

This clonotype was observed a handful of times. This sequence joins TRBV15 and TRBJ1-1, with D unclear. CDR3 size: 14 residues. Germline-derived CDR1 and CDR2 are LNHNV and YYDKDF (reference sequence). With 0 bases removed from V and 10 bases from J, the gap between germline ends came to 15 bases. CDR3 bases: TGTGCCACCAGCAGAGATCGTGGATCTATGGGAGCTTTCTTT. Protein: CATSRDRGSMGAFF.

This clonotype was recorded many times. The rearrangement joins TRBV20-1 to TRBJ1-2; 8 nucleotides match TRBD1. The germline V gene encodes CDR1 DFQATT and CDR2 SNEGSKA (reference sequence). CDR3 length equals 15 residues. V was clipped by 0 bases and J by 4 bases; unmatched bases: 7. The CDR3 loop is CSARDGQGVIYGYTF. DNA of the CDR3: TGCAGTGCTAGAGACGGACAGGGTGTCATCTATGGCTACACCTTC.

J is TRBJ1-6 and V is TRBV7-2; no clear D. Germline CDR1 is SGHTA and CDR2 is FQGNSA. V was shortened by 7 bases and J by 18 bases, with 19 bases between the two germline ends. The CDR3 consists of 12 residues. In nucleotides, the CDR3 is TGTGCCAGCACCAGTTCACCCTTGACCCCCCACTTT. It specifies CASTSSPLTPHF.

This clonotype was seen many times. V and J are TRBV4-1 and TRBJ2-3; 9 nucleotides match TRBD2. The germline V gene has CDR1 MGHRA and CDR2 YSYEKL. This CDR3 spans 15 amino acids. Unmatched junction bases numbered 9, after V lost 6 bases and J lost 5 bases. As DNA, the CDR3 is TGCGCCAGCAGTCGACTAGCGGAGGCTGGAGATACGCAGTATTTT. Residues: CASSRLAEAGDTQYF.

This clonotype has a handful of counts. The chain carries TRBV12-3 or TRBV12-4 and TRBJ2-2, with 7 bases that match TRBD2. The CDR3 totals 17 residues. Trimming cost V 5 bases and J 0 bases; bases outside gene matches: 9. As DNA, the CDR3 is TGTGCCAGCAGTCTGGTTGGGAGGGGACCGAACACCGGGGAGCTGTTTTTT. Amino acids: CASSLVGRGPNTGELFF.

This clonotype turned up a few times. This chain connects TRBV27 to TRBJ1-1, with TRBD1 as a possible D gene (5 bases). This CDR3 comprises 15 residues. Germline V gene data show CDR1 as MNHEY and CDR2 as SMNVEV (reference sequence). Deletions cut 4 bases from V and 4 bases from J, with 16 bases between. The chain's CDR3 is CASSSSRGGGTEAFF. The CDR3 region has the DNA TGTGCCAGCAGTTCCTCTCGAGGTGGGGGCACTGAAGCTTTCTTT.

This clonotype was seen a handful of times. This sequence joins TRBV20-1 and TRBJ2-1; D perhaps matches TRBD2 (6 bases). Germline CDR1 and CDR2: DFQATT and SNEGSKA (reference sequence). This CDR3 region has 12 residues. Trimming cost V 6 bases and J 9 bases, with 15 bases left between them. The CDR3 loop reads CSAPRRRGEQFF. In DNA form, the CDR3 reads TGCAGTGCCCCAAGACGGCGGGGTGAGCAGTTCTTC.

Here the CDR3 DNA reads TGTGCCAGCAGCTTACCGCCGTGGGTCAATCAGCCCCAGCATTTT. This codes for CASSLPPWVNQPQHF. The V gene is TRBV7-8, the J gene TRBJ1-5; D ambiguous. The V end lost 2 bases, the J end lost 3 bases, and 11 bases lay between the germline ends. The CDR3 runs 15 residues. From germline, CDR1 is SGHVS and CDR2 FQNEAQ.

The sample holds many counts of this clonotype. The chain links TRBV29-1 to TRBJ1-2; TRBD1 agrees at 10 bases. V shed 7 bases, J shed 3 bases, and the junction held 5 bases outside the gene matches. This CDR3 comprises 13 residues. Germline-derived CDR1 and CDR2 are SQVTM and ANQGSEA. The CDR3 protein is CSARQGAYYGYTF. CDR3 coding DNA: TGCAGCGCTCGACAGGGGGCATACTATGGCTACACCTTC. Full variable domain (rest looked up from reference TRBV29-1 and TRBJ1-2): SAVISQKPSRDICQRGTSLTIQCQVDSQVTMMFWYRQQPGQSLTLIATANQGSEATYESGFVIDKFPISRPNLTFSTLTVSNMSPEDSSIYLCSARQGAYYGYTFGSGTRLTVV.

This rearrangement joins TRBV20-1 to TRBJ1-2; TRBD1 matches at 7 bases. The V and J ends lost 7 bases and 2 bases, in that order; junction bases with no gene match: 7. The CDR3 runs to 13 residues. Germline V gene lookup returns CDR1 DFQATT and CDR2 SNEGSKA (reference sequence). CDR3 nucleotide sequence: TGCAGTGTTCCGGTACAGGGGAACTATGGCTACACCTTC. It codes for CSVPVQGNYGYTF.